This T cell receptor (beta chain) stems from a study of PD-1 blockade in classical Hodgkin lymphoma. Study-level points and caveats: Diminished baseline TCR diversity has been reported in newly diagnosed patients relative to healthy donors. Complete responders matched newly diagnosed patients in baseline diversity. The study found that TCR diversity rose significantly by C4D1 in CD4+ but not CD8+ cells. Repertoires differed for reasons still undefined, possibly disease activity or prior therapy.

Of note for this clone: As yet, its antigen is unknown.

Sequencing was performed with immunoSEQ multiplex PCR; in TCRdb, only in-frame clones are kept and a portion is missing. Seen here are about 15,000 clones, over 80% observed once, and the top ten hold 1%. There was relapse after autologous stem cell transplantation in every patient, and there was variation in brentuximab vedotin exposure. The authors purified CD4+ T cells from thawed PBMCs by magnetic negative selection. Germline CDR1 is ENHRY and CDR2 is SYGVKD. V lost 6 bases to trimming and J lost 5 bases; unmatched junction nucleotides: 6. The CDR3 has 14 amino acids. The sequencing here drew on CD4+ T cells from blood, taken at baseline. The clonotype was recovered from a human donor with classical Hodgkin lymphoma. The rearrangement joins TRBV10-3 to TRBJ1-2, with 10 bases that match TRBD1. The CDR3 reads CAISATGGVYGYTF. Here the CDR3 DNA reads TGTGCCATCAGCGCGACAGGGGGCGTATATGGCTACACCTTC.